This TCR beta chain derives from a study of T cells in severe cutaneous drug reactions (dated by TCRdb to 2018 to 2020). A note on the overall study: Recruitment took place between the early 2010s and the late 2010s, drawing patients from Taiwan, Thailand and a European registry network. Only patients with a probable or definite SJS/TEN or DRESS diagnosis by RegiSCAR criteria were enrolled. The Naranjo algorithm and the ALDEN drug causality algorithm were used to assign the culprit drug. Biological samples, such as blister fluids/cells and PBMC, were collected from patients during the acute or recovery stage. Single-cell sequencing, quantitative PCR validation, functional assays and transgenic mouse experiments were combined with bulk TCR sequencing. Libraries used iRepertoire multiplex PCR; authors cited a comparison showing similar capture of abundant clonotypes across iRepertoire and 5' RACE methods with or without UMI.

The donors whose samples were sequenced had carbamazepine-induced Stevens-Johnson syndrome or toxic epidermal necrolysis (CBZ-SJS/TEN). The peripheral blood repertoires were taken from CBZ-SJS/TEN patients of two origins, roughly five Han Chinese and about six European. To look for drug-specific clonotypes, next-generation sequencing was used to profile the T cell receptor repertoires of patients with drug-induced severe cutaneous adverse reactions. RNA was isolated from either blister cells of skin lesions or peripheral blood mononuclear cells. This clonotype is medium-sized (0.01 to 0.1%) on the basis of its frequency; no count is available. This clone's antigen is unknown. General study outcomes and caveats: According to the authors, further study is still needed to determine whether the public TCR generalizes to SJS/TEN caused by other drugs. CBZ-SJS/TEN patients showed strongly increased TRBV12-4 usage, with an average of roughly 30% in blister cells and 4% to 5.5% in PBMC. A public TCRbeta CDR3 was found in all seven CBZ-SJS/TEN blister samples (mean approximately 14%) but was undetectable or scarce in tolerant-control and healthy-donor PBMC.

Library preparation used the iRepertoire multiplex PCR system with TCR subtype-specific primers for both bulk and single-cell sequencing. Multiplex PCR with primers aimed at the V, D and J gene regions produced the bulk TCR beta libraries. Roughly 95-550 ng of RNA per sample served as input for bulk TCR library preparation. An Illumina MiSeq was used to sequence the bulk TCR beta amplicons. The published analysis was carried out like this. Quality control steps removed sample misassignments and low-quality sequencing reads. CDR3 was defined as the amino acids between the V-gene Y[YFLI]C motif and the J-segment [FW]GXGT motif. The IMGT database served as the reference for assigning TRBV and TRBJ genes and CDR3 clonotypes. TRBV expression in each sample was normalized to the mean of the same gene in PBMC from 44 healthy donors. With the reads reprocessed by TCRdb, a single entry stands for each CDR3 protein sequence and no DNA is reported. TCRdb assigned the V and J calls; the authors' analysis was not used. This sample's clone table shows approximately 2,000 distinct CDR3 sequences. The ten largest clones add up to around 19% of the sample.

The germline V gene (reference sequence) sets CDR1 to SEHNR and CDR2 to FQNEAQ. From its cysteine to its phenylalanine, the CDR3 spans 12 amino acids. Only the protein is available. The source is a human donor with Stevens-Johnson syndrome, a severe cutaneous drug reaction. The sample consisted of PBMCs. The V and J segments used are TRBV7-9 and TRBJ1-5. This receptor carries the CDR3 CASSLGNQPQHF.